The sequence of this T cell receptor beta chain was determined in a study of blood T cells in healthy people across ages. Then a second PCR, running roughly 7 to 11 cycles, was carried out with a sample-barcoded 5' primer and a J-beta primer mix. Per-sample output comprised a minimum of 2.5 million paired-end reads containing CDR3. TCRdb recomputed calls from the 5' RACE reads with MiXCR, one row per CDR3 protein. Among some 760,000 distinct CDR3 sequences listed, approximately 25% were seen once. This sample was also put to use in a study of T cells of mothers and their children. Per that paper: Second-PCR primer M1S introduced sample barcodes and 2-4 random nucleotides. For each mother, over 8 million TCR beta CDR3 reads were obtained, and for each child, 2.5 million to 3 million. Slightly higher, non-significant overlap characterized related mother-child pairs relative to unrelated pairs.

The sample comprised blood. The clonotype originates from a boy aged 5-17 years in good health.

CDR3 loop: CATSRETTYEQYF. The CDR3 region has the DNA TGTGCCACCAGCAGAGAGACAACCTACGAGCAGTACTTC. The rearrangement links TRBV15 to TRBJ2-7; no definite D call. Deletions cut 0 bases from V and 2 bases from J, with 5 bases between. There are 13 residues in the CDR3. CDR1 is LNHNV, CDR2 YYDKDF, per germline (reference sequence). The entire variable domain, with the rest obtained from reference TRBV15 and TRBJ2-7, is as follows: DAMVIQNPRYQVTQFGKPVTLSCSQTLNHNVMYWYQQKSSQAPKLLFHYYDKDFNNEADTPDNFQSRRPNTSFCFLDIRSPGLGDTAMYLCATSRETTYEQYFGPGTRLTVT.